Detailed here is one TCR beta chain. This record belongs to a study of blood T cell repertoires in COVID-19. Study details: PBMCs, B-cell-depleted T cells, or T cells provided the cDNA or gDNA that made up the material.

Sequencing used immunoSEQ multiplex PCR; TCRdb keeps in-frame clones, though not all of them. This repertoire shows 65,000 to 85,000 clones, 60% to 75% found once; its top ten account for approximately 5.8%. J lost 2 bases, V lost 3 bases, and 7 bases had no gene match. The CDR3 consists of 15 residues. Germline-derived CDR1 and CDR2 are SGHAT and FQDESV (reference sequence). The sample consisted of peripheral blood. J is TRBJ2-7 and V is TRBV11-1; 7 bases are a match to TRBD2. The TCR was taken from a man aged 50 to 59 with active or convalescent COVID-19. CDR3 region: CASSFGGTNTYEQYF. Written as DNA, the CDR3 is TGTGCCAGCAGCTTCGGGGGGACGAACACCTACGAGCAGTACTTC.